This T cell receptor (beta chain) appears in the sequencing data of a study of cytomegalovirus exposure and HLA in healthy donors. The CDR3 sequence is 12 residues long. Trimming removed 5 bases from V and 8 bases from J; junction bases left unmatched: 5. Germline V gene sequence: CDR1 SGHTA, CDR2 FQGTGA. The PCR was carried out with 60 Vbeta primers and 13 Jbeta primers. Sequenced by immunoSEQ multiplex PCR; TCRdb stores in-frame clones only, minus some. The listing records about 110,000 clones. This receptor was obtained from a man aged 25-40 years in good health and CMV-seronegative. Input material: PBMCs. V is TRBV7-3 and J is TRBJ1-2, with TRBD1 identical over 7 bases. DNA of the CDR3: TGTGCCAGCAGCCGGACAGGTTTGGGCTACACCTTC. Translated: CASSRTGLGYTF. Combining the CDR3 with reference TRBV7-3 and TRBJ1-2 gives the whole variable domain GAGVSQTPSNKVTEKGKYVELRCDPISGHTALYWYRQSLGQGPEFLIYFQGTGAADDSGLPNDRFFAVRPEGSVSTLKIQRTERGDSAVYLCASSRTGLGYTFGSGTRLTVV.